A single sample gave rise to the 17 T cell receptor beta chains below, sequenced in a study of CXCR3-negative and CXCR3-positive naive CD8 T cells. For these TCRs, the target antigens are not known. Study-level results: Against CXCR3-negative naive cells, CXCR3-positive naive cells showed more hydrophobic TRB CDR3s.

cDNA libraries for TRB were generated by 5' RACE incorporating UMI labels. TCRdb reprocessed the 5' RACE reads and keeps a single row for each CDR3 protein, giving no DNA. The specimen's table records more than 100,000 distinct CDR3 sequences. Sequencing was performed on naive CXCR3+ CD8+ T cells from blood. Subset here: CD45RO-CCR7+CD27+CD95- naive CD8+ T cells expressing CXCR3 (TNR3+). Receptors were obtained from a human donor in good health. Some clones in this sample may be carry-over from other donors' samples.

The chain joins TRBV20-1 to TRBJ2-1; there is no DNA to check the TCRdb D call of TRBD1. CDR3 length: 16 amino acids. Germline loops: CDR1 DFQATT, CDR2 SNEGSKA (reference sequence). Here the CDR3 reads CSARGLDTTHVDEQFF.

The gene calls are TRBV25-1 and TRBJ2-7; no DNA is available, so the TRBD1 call from TCRdb remains unchecked. Germline V CDR1 and CDR2: MGHDK, SYGVNS. The CDR3 runs to 15 residues. This chain's CDR3 is CASSDGDRGGYEQYF.

V and J are TRBV29-1 and TRBJ1-1. The germline V gene encodes CDR1 SQVTM and CDR2 ANQGSEA. CDR3 length: 11 residues. The chain's CDR3 is CSVESGIEAFF.

The rearrangement uses TRBV28 and TRBJ1-2; TCRdb picks TRBD1, but there is no DNA to check that call. This CDR3 is built from 14 residues. Germline CDR1 and CDR2: MDHEN and SYDVKM. CDR3: CASSLPHLNYGYTF.

The chain has TRBV7-9 and TRBJ1-2; TCRdb gives TRBD1 as the D gene, but with no DNA this cannot be confirmed. Germline-derived CDR1 and CDR2 are SEHNR and FQNEAQ (reference sequence). This CDR3 contains 16 residues. The CDR3 sequence is CASSNYRDDLQNGYTF.

V gene TRBV9 combines with J gene TRBJ2-1; the TCRdb call, TRBD2, lacks DNA for checking. The CDR3 extends over 15 amino acids. The germline CDR1 and CDR2 sequences are SGDLS and YYNGEE. The CDR3 region is CASSGSGSSSDEQFF.

V is TRBV2 and J is TRBJ2-7. Germline V CDR1 and CDR2: SNHLY, FYNNEI. The CDR3 spans 17 residues. The CDR3 spells CASSEAPITKGSYEQYF.

The V and J genes are TRBV10-3 and TRBJ2-7. The length of the CDR3 is 14 residues. From germline, CDR1 is ENHRY and CDR2 SYGVKD. Here the CDR3 reads CAISESDGPYEQYF.

The gene calls are TRBV28 and TRBJ2-1; checking the TCRdb D call of TRBD2 is not possible without DNA. The CDR3 runs 11 residues. The germline V gene encodes CDR1 MDHEN and CDR2 SYDVKM. CDR3 amino acids: CASRAGDEQFF.

The chain carries TRBV24-1 and TRBJ2-3; TCRdb picks TRBD1, but there is no DNA to check that call. CDR1 and CDR2 (germline): KGHDR, SFDVKD. CDR3 length: 14 amino acids. CDR3: CATSEAGSADTQYF.

The chain recombines TRBV12-3 or TRBV12-4 with TRBJ2-1; TCRdb's D call of TRBD2 is untestable without DNA. The CDR3 has 17 residues. The CDR3: CASSPTGTPSSYNGQFF.

The V call is TRBV7-9, the J call TRBJ1-1; without DNA, the TCRdb call of TRBD1 cannot be checked. The CDR3 spans 14 residues. CDR1 is SEHNR, CDR2 FQNEAQ, per germline (reference sequence). The CDR3 protein is CASSFGDPNTEAFF.

The J gene is TRBJ1-2, the V gene TRBV29-1; there is no DNA to check the TCRdb D call of TRBD1. The CDR3 covers 12 residues. Germline loops: CDR1 SQVTM, CDR2 ANQGSEA. This CDR3 is CSVVPGDYGYTF.

The chain joins TRBV28 to TRBJ2-1; the TCRdb D gene call, TRBD2, has no DNA to confirm it. The germline gives CDR1 MDHEN, CDR2 SYDVKM. The CDR3 is 15 residues long. The CDR3 reads CASSQGLALYNEQFF. Variable domain in full (rest from reference TRBV28 and TRBJ2-1): DVKVTQSSRYLVKRTGEKVFLECVQDMDHENMFWYRQDPGLGLRLIYFSYDVKMKEKGDIPEGYSVSREKKERFSLILESASTNQTSMYLCASSQGLALYNEQFFGPGTRLTVL.

This sequence joins TRBV20-1 and TRBJ1-1; TCRdb indicates TRBD1, and absent DNA this call remains unverified. The CDR3 runs 13 residues. Germline V gives CDR1 DFQATT, CDR2 SNEGSKA (reference sequence). The CDR3 loop reads CSAETGVYTEAFF.

The J gene is TRBJ1-2, the V gene TRBV20-1; TCRdb's D gene call, TRBD1, goes unchecked for lack of DNA. This CDR3 has 16 residues. CDR1 is DFQATT and CDR2 is SNEGSKA in the germline V gene (reference sequence). The CDR3: CSAPTGQNYYNYGYTF.

The V gene is TRBV13, the J gene TRBJ2-7. Germline CDR1 reads PRHDT; CDR2 reads FYEKMQ (reference sequence). CDR3 length: 17 amino acids. The CDR3 sequence: CASSLGYLAGVTYEQYF.